Below are 10 T cell receptor beta chains sequenced from a single sample in a study of OX40 agonist ivuxolimab in advanced cancers. Profiled with immunoSEQ multiplex PCR; TCRdb holds only in-frame clones, not every one. The sample contains approximately 54,000 clones, 85% to 95% of which appear only once. Sequences were derived from CD4+ or CD8+ T cells sorted from blood, sampled in a trial of the OX40 agonist ivuxolimab. The receptors were sampled from an adult with an advanced solid tumor such as melanoma, head and neck, liver or kidney cancer.

As for this clone: Other DNA sequences in the same sample also yield this CDR3. J is TRBJ2-1 and V is TRBV19, with D uncertain. Trimming shortened V by 5 bases and J by 3 bases, and 2 bases separated the two germline ends. The CDR3 loop spans 11 amino acids. Germline CDR1 and CDR2: LNHDA and SQIVND (reference sequence). For the CDR3, the DNA is TGTGCCAGTAGTCTCTACAATGAGCAGTTCTTC. Translating it yields CASSLYNEQFF.

The gene calls are TRBV27 and TRBJ1-2; 7 positions match TRBD1. This CDR3 contains 14 residues. V trimming: 5 bases; J trimming: 1 base; junction bases outside the gene matches: 4. Germline loops: CDR1 MNHEY, CDR2 SMNVEV (reference sequence). The CDR3 protein is CASSITGVNYGYTF. CDR3 in DNA: TGTGCCAGCAGTATTACAGGGGTTAACTATGGCTACACCTTC.

V and J are TRBV6-6 and TRBJ2-7; no clear D gene. The CDR3 has 14 residues. Trimming took off 2 bases at V and 0 bases at J, with 8 bases between the two ends. Looked up from germline, CDR1 is MNHNY and CDR2 is SVGAGI (reference sequence). CDR3: CASSYAYSSYEQYF. Here the CDR3 DNA reads TGTGCCAGCAGTTACGCCTACTCCTCCTACGAGCAGTACTTC.

To note about this clone: Other DNA sequences in this sample translate to the same CDR3. In DNA form, the CDR3 reads TGTGCCAGCAGTTTATTGGGGGACACTGAAGCTTTCTTT. This translates into CASSLLGDTEAFF. The genes are TRBV27 and TRBJ1-1, with D perhaps TRBD1 (5 bases). The CDR3 totals 13 residues. Germline CDR1 and CDR2: MNHEY and SMNVEV (reference sequence). With 1 base removed from V and 3 bases from J, the gap between germline ends came to 6 bases.

The chain is built from TRBV6-1 and TRBJ1-2; 7 bases are a match to TRBD1. From germline, CDR1 is MNHNS and CDR2 SASEGT. The CDR3 is 15 amino acids. V trimming: 1 base; J trimming: 6 bases; junction bases outside the gene matches: 8. CDR3 region: CASSEVYRRGHGYTF. In DNA form, the CDR3 reads TGTGCCAGCAGTGAAGTTTATCGGAGGGGGCATGGCTACACCTTC.

The J gene is TRBJ2-7, the V gene TRBV5-5; tentative D call: TRBD1 (6 bases). The length of the CDR3 is 12 residues. Trimming pared 0 bases from V and 6 bases from J, leaving 7 bases between. Germline V gives CDR1 SGHKS, CDR2 YYEKEE (reference sequence). DNA for the CDR3: TGTGCCAGCAGCTTGGGAGGGGGCGAGCAGTACTTC. Its translation: CASSLGGGEQYF.

The chain has TRBV4-1 and TRBJ2-1, with 8 bases lining up with TRBD2. The trim removed 2 bases at V and 2 bases at J, leaving 8 bases unmatched. The V gene's germline CDR1 is MGHRA and CDR2 YSYEKL. This CDR3 spans 17 amino acids. This chain's CDR3 is CASSQHITSGTYNEQFF. In DNA, the CDR3 is TGCGCCAGCAGCCAACACATCACTAGCGGAACCTACAATGAGCAGTTCTTC.

The V gene is TRBV13, the J gene TRBJ2-2, with 8 bases aligning to TRBD2. The CDR3 spans 16 residues. Looked up from germline, CDR1 is PRHDT and CDR2 is FYEKMQ (reference sequence). V trimming: 5 bases; J trimming: 2 bases; junction bases outside the gene matches: 7. The CDR3 nucleotides are TGTGCCAGCAGCCCAACTAGCGGATTAAACACCGGGGAGCTGTTTTTT. Amino acid sequence: CASSPTSGLNTGELFF.

This chain joins TRBV28 and TRBJ1-6; the match to TRBD1 covers 9 bases. Trimming cost V 5 bases and J 7 bases; bases outside gene matches: 3. Germline values: CDR1 MDHEN, CDR2 SYDVKM. The CDR3 runs 14 residues. CDR3 coding DNA: TGTGCCAGCAGTCAGACAGGGGGGAATTCACCCCTCCACTTT. Translation gives CASSQTGGNSPLHF.

The V gene is TRBV27, the J gene TRBJ2-7; no clear D. This CDR3 contains 14 residues. V lost 3 bases and J 5 bases, leaving 14 bases between the germline ends. The germline CDR1 and CDR2 sequences are MNHEY and SMNVEV (reference sequence). DNA of the CDR3: TGTGCCAGCAGTTTTGGCCAGTTCCCTAACGAGCAGTACTTC. Amino acid sequence: CASSFGQFPNEQYF.